These T cell receptor beta chains were read from a single sample in a study of regulatory T cells in long-lasting Graves disease. TCRdb passed the multiplex PCR reads through MiXCR, listing each CDR3 protein once. The sample yields 410,000 or so distinct CDR3 sequences, 15% seen once. In addition, the sample was reused for a study of T cells in Graves' hyperthyroidism and ophthalmopathy.

The sample consisted of peripheral blood mononuclear cells (PBMCs), taken at new diagnosis, from a patient treated with antithyroid drugs. These receptors were taken from a woman aged 25 to 39 with Graves disease. The CDR3 runs from the conserved cysteine through the conserved F or W. Each record gives: clone size, D gene, V gene, J gene, CDR3 protein, CDR3 DNA. The D gene is left open where the match is weak. Clone size is shown for a subset of rows, as once, few, many or a class of expanded clone.

>many|NA|TRBV7-3|TRBJ1-2
CASSAQTGHGGDYGYTF
TGTGCCAGCAGCGCACAAACGGGACACGGGGGGGACTATGGCTACACCTTC
>many|TRBD1|TRBV20-1|TRBJ1-5
CSAKQGLSNQPQHF
TGCAGTGCAAAACAGGGGCTTAGCAATCAGCCCCAGCATTTT
>NA|TRBD1|TRBV29-1|TRBJ1-1
CSLNRGMNTEAFF
TGCAGCTTAAACAGGGGGATGAACACTGAAGCTTTCTTT
>NA|TRBD1|TRBV11-2|TRBJ2-7
CASSHAGTGQQQYF
TGTGCCAGCAGCCATGCCGGGACAGGGCAGCAGCAGTACTTC
>NA|TRBD2|TRBV9|TRBJ2-1
CASSGGLAGRNEQFF
TGTGCCAGCAGCGGGGGACTAGCGGGAAGGAATGAGCAGTTCTTC
>few|NA|TRBV7-9|TRBJ2-3
CASSFVASGPQGGYF
TGTGCCAGCAGCTTCGTAGCTAGCGGGCCCCAAGGGGGCTATTTT
>few|NA|TRBV13|TRBJ2-1
CASSVGGSRSYNEQFF
TGTGCCAGCAGCGTAGGCGGTTCGCGTTCCTACAATGAGCAGTTCTTC
>few|NA|TRBV7-9|TRBJ2-1
CASSLDRRNNEQFF
TGTGCCAGCAGCTTGGATAGACGGAACAATGAGCAGTTCTTC
>many|TRBD1|TRBV11-1|TRBJ1-6
CASSALRGPDSPLHF
TGTGCCAGCAGCGCCCTTAGGGGGCCCGATTCACCCCTCCACTTT
>NA|TRBD2|TRBV7-2|TRBJ2-2
CASVGLAGGTGELFF
TGTGCCAGCGTTGGGCTAGCGGGGGGTACCGGGGAGCTGTTTTTT
>many|NA|TRBV24-1|TRBJ2-2
CATSDGANTGELFF
TGTGCCACCAGTGACGGGGCGAACACCGGGGAGCTGTTTTTT
>many|TRBD1|TRBV6-1|TRBJ2-5
CASSGTGQRVWTQYF
TGTGCCAGCAGTGGGACAGGGCAGAGAGTTTGGACCCAGTACTTC
>few|TRBD1|TRBV5-1|TRBJ1-1
CASGGGGTTEAFF
TGCGCCAGCGGTGGAGGGGGCACGACTGAAGCTTTCTTT
>few|TRBD2|TRBV30|TRBJ2-2
CAWSVLAGGRMGTGELFF
TGTGCCTGGAGTGTCCTAGCGGGAGGGCGGATGGGGACCGGGGAGCTGTTTTTT
>many|NA|TRBV20-1|TRBJ1-2
CSARDPGSGGYTF
TGCAGTGCTAGAGATCCGGGATCGGGCGGCTACACCTTC
>few|NA|TRBV30|TRBJ2-1
CALNSGFNEQFF
TGTGCCTTAAACTCAGGGTTCAATGAGCAGTTCTTC
>many|NA|TRBV30|TRBJ2-7
CAWSLTRGSEQYF
TGTGCCTGGAGTCTGACTAGGGGGTCCGAGCAGTACTTC
>many|NA|TRBV15|TRBJ1-6
CATSREGPNSPLHF
TGTGCCACCAGCAGAGAAGGGCCCAATTCACCCCTCCACTTT
>many|TRBD2|TRBV20-1|TRBJ2-1
CSARDANAGTSGFSSYNEQFF
TGCAGTGCTAGAGATGCAAACGCCGGGACTAGCGGATTTAGCTCCTACAATGAGCAGTTCTTC
>few|NA|TRBV2|TRBJ2-7
CASSEAGTRPSEQYF
TGTGCCAGCAGTGAAGCGGGGACACGGCCGTCCGAGCAGTACTTC
>NA|NA|TRBV19|TRBJ1-5
CASSIGRGSNQPQHF
TGTGCCAGTAGTATAGGCAGGGGTAGCAATCAGCCCCAGCATTTT
>few|TRBD1|TRBV18|TRBJ1-5
CASSPNTGGQNQPQHF
TGTGCCAGCTCACCTAATACAGGGGGCCAGAATCAGCCCCAGCATTTT
>many|TRBD2|TRBV6-1|TRBJ2-1
CASSGGLADYNEQFF
TGTGCCAGCAGTGGCGGACTAGCGGATTACAATGAGCAGTTCTTC
>NA|TRBD1|TRBV28|TRBJ1-1
CASSKTTGATEAFF
TGTGCCAGCAGTAAAACTACAGGGGCAACTGAAGCTTTCTTT
>many|NA|TRBV20-1|TRBJ2-4
CSAREADRAKNIQYF
TGCAGTGCTAGAGAAGCCGACAGAGCCAAAAACATTCAGTACTTC
>many|TRBD1|TRBV6-2/TRBV6-3|TRBJ2-2
CAGGDRHNTGELFF
TGTGCCGGCGGGGACAGGCATAACACCGGGGAGCTGTTTTTT
>many|NA|TRBV5-1|TRBJ2-2
CASSPQVLPKAGELFF
TGCGCCAGCAGCCCACAGGTTTTACCAAAGGCCGGGGAGCTGTTTTTT
>many|NA|TRBV6-5|TRBJ1-2
CASSSSVNYGYTF
TGTGCCAGCAGTTCCTCAGTAAACTATGGCTACACCTTC
>few|NA|TRBV5-1|TRBJ1-2
CASSRPGDSNYGYTF
TGCGCCAGCAGCCGCCCGGGGGACTCTAACTATGGCTACACCTTC
>NA|NA|TRBV7-6|TRBJ1-3
CASSSTPSSGNTIYF
TGTGCCAGCAGCTCGACACCGAGCTCTGGAAACACCATATATTTT
>many|TRBD1|TRBV7-2|TRBJ1-2
CASSPRTGEYGYTF
TGTGCCAGCAGCCCCCGGACAGGGGAGTATGGCTACACCTTC
>many|NA|TRBV29-1|TRBJ2-7
CSVEGLGRVKSYEQYF
TGCAGCGTTGAAGGTCTAGGCAGGGTAAAATCCTACGAGCAGTACTTC
>few|TRBD2|TRBV5-1|TRBJ2-7
CASSLAASGRISPYEQYF
TGCGCCAGCAGCTTGGCGGCTAGCGGGAGAATCTCCCCCTACGAGCAGTACTTC
>NA|NA|TRBV6-5|TRBJ2-5
CASSYSDGSETQYF
TGTGCCAGCAGTTACTCGGACGGGTCGGAGACCCAGTACTTC
>NA|TRBD1|TRBV24-1|TRBJ2-1
CATHGQGSSEQFF
TGTGCCACCCATGGACAGGGATCGAGTGAGCAGTTCTTC
>many|NA|TRBV6-1|TRBJ2-1
CASSPPGEVGNEQFF
TGTGCCAGCAGCCCCCCCGGCGAGGTGGGGAATGAGCAGTTCTTC
>few|NA|TRBV11-2|TRBJ1-4
CASSFSAEWNEKLVF
TGTGCCAGCAGCTTTTCGGCAGAGTGGAATGAAAAACTGGTTTTT
>many|NA|TRBV6-1|TRBJ1-1
CASSEALGARTEAFF
TGTGCCAGCAGTGAAGCGCTGGGGGCTCGTACTGAAGCTTTCTTT
>few|NA|TRBV30|TRBJ2-4
CAWSRRGAAKNIQYF
TGTGCCTGGAGTCGGAGGGGCGCGGCCAAAAACATTCAGTACTTC
>many|NA|TRBV12-3/TRBV12-4|TRBJ1-3
CASSPLATGNTIYF
TGTGCCAGCAGTCCCCTAGCGACTGGAAACACCATATATTTT
>many|TRBD2|TRBV4-1|TRBJ2-2
CASSQDRLAGYYTGELFF
TGCGCCAGCAGCCAAGATAGACTAGCGGGCTACTACACCGGGGAGCTGTTTTTT